This entry features one TCR beta chain sequence. Antigen unknown. Clones were sequenced by immunoSEQ multiplex PCR, and TCRdb holds only the in-frame ones, with some missing. The data hold about 6,000 clones, with roughly 68% observed a single time. The sample originates from a study of immune characteristics of hereditary and idiopathic chronic pancreatitis. Overall study findings and caveats: Gene families like TRBV10, TRBV19, TRBV23 and TRBV5 were used differently between subtypes.

The germline V gene has CDR1 SNHLY and CDR2 FYNNEI. Trimming pared 6 bases from V and 2 bases from J, leaving 17 bases between. This CDR3 has 16 residues. The pancreas tissue came from patients undergoing total pancreatectomy with islet autotransplantation. No T cell sorting was done; genomic DNA came straight from bulk pancreas tissue. This TCR came from a human donor with chronic pancreatitis. The sample taken for sequencing was pancreas tissue with hereditary chronic pancreatitis. The chain employs TRBV2 and TRBJ2-4; D unclear. The CDR3 sequence is CASRATLQRTKNIQYF. The CDR3 bases are TGTGCCAGCAGGGCCACTTTACAGAGAACCAAAAACATTCAGTACTTC.